This T cell receptor beta chain was sequenced in a study of T cells in localized non-small cell lung cancer. Findings and limits, study-wide: Among the top 100 tumor clones, a median about 58 appeared in adjacent lung.

The CDR3 spans 17 residues. CDR1 and CDR2 from the germline V gene are LNHNV and YYDKDF (reference sequence). Deletions cut 0 bases from V and 7 bases from J, with 19 bases between. The repertoire was sequenced with immunoSEQ multiplex PCR; TCRdb's copy has only in-frame clones and lacks some. The table has nearly 35,000 clones, 91% seen once; the top ten hold approximately 12%. Regarding this clone: Its antigen is as yet unknown.

Sequencing used peripheral blood mononuclear cells, obtained before any cancer treatment. The V and J genes are TRBV15 and TRBJ2-1; either TRBD1 or TRBD2 may supply D (5 bases each). This TCR derives from an older female donor with stage II lung adenocarcinoma. The CDR3 loop reads CATSRDLGLGTDNEQFF. The CDR3 bases are TGTGCCACCAGCAGAGACTTAGGACTTGGGACCGATAATGAGCAGTTCTTC.